These T cell receptor beta chains were read from a single sample in a study of T-cell memory formation after mild COVID-19. TCRdb ran MiXCR on the 5' RACE reads and lists one entry per CDR3 protein. Of about 430,000 distinct CDR3 sequences listed, around 24% are singletons. Sequencing used PBMCs or a T cell subset sorted from them (not recorded which). The origin of the receptors is an adult woman who had mild COVID-19 (a few samples of this study predate the infection). Cell type and time point are not known. Both conserved end residues are part of each CDR3. Each record gives: V gene, clone size, J gene, D gene, CDR3 protein, CDR3 DNA. The D gene is left open where the match is weak. Rows give clone size only sometimes, using once, few, many, or a class for an expanded clone.

>TRBV5-6|many|TRBJ2-6|.
CASREGANVLTF
TGTGCCAGCAGGGAAGGGGCCAACGTCCTGACTTTC
>TRBV12-3/TRBV12-4|.|TRBJ2-2|.
CASSFNGGTGELFF
TGTGCCAGCAGTTTTAACGGGGGCACCGGGGAGCTGTTTTTT
>TRBV12-3/TRBV12-4|.|TRBJ1-1|.
CASSFGAGNTEAFF
TGTGCCAGCAGTTTCGGGGCAGGGAACACTGAAGCTTTCTTT
>TRBV4-2|few|TRBJ2-7|.
CASSQDSGYDSYEQYF
TGTGCCAGCAGCCAAGATAGCGGTTACGATAGCTACGAGCAGTACTTC
>TRBV11-2|few|TRBJ2-3|.
CASRTSGLSTDTQYF
TGTGCCAGCAGAACATCCGGGCTGTCCACAGATACGCAGTATTTT
>TRBV5-6|few|TRBJ2-1|.
CASSLVHGAYNEQFF
TGTGCCAGCAGCTTGGTTCATGGGGCCTACAATGAGCAGTTCTTC
>TRBV4-3|.|TRBJ1-2|TRBD1
CASSPSRDRGVINYGYTF
TGCGCCAGCAGCCCCTCCCGGGACAGGGGGGTCATTAACTATGGCTACACCTTC
>TRBV3-1|.|TRBJ2-7|.
CASSREAYGRRDEQYF
TGTGCCAGCAGCCGGGAGGCGTACGGGCGTCGCGACGAGCAGTACTTC
>TRBV19|.|TRBJ1-2|TRBD1
CASTGGDTIYTF
TGTGCCAGTACAGGGGGTGATACGATCTACACCTTC
>TRBV7-6|.|TRBJ2-2|TRBD2
CASSLEGGLVPGELFF
TGTGCCAGCAGCTTGGAGGGGGGACTAGTCCCCGGGGAGCTGTTTTTT
>TRBV7-2|few|TRBJ1-3|.
CASSLVRSSGNTIYF
TGTGCCAGCAGCTTAGTCCGGTCCTCTGGAAACACCATATATTTT
>TRBV29-1|few|TRBJ2-3|TRBD2
CSVGASGRGGRTDTQYF
TGCAGCGTTGGAGCTAGCGGGAGGGGGGGTCGCACAGATACGCAGTATTTT
>TRBV18|.|TRBJ1-4|.
CASSLGRDEKLFF
TGTGCCAGCTCACTTGGACGAGATGAAAAACTGTTTTTT
>TRBV12-3/TRBV12-4|many|TRBJ2-5|.
CASSLDPGTQYF
TGTGCCAGCAGTTTAGACCCAGGGACCCAGTACTTC
>TRBV5-6|.|TRBJ2-1|.
CASSSDYYNEQFF
TGTGCCAGCAGCTCGGACTACTACAATGAGCAGTTCTTC
>TRBV6-2/TRBV6-3|.|TRBJ2-7|TRBD2
CASSYSGGRAYEQYF
TGTGCCAGCAGTTACTCCGGCGGGAGGGCCTACGAGCAGTACTTC
>TRBV5-1|many|TRBJ2-5|TRBD1
CASSLVSQGARGETQYF
TGCGCCAGCAGCTTGGTGTCGCAGGGGGCGAGGGGAGAGACCCAGTACTTC
>TRBV6-5|many|TRBJ1-1|.
CASSYEGLNTEAFF
TGTGCCAGCAGTTACGAAGGGCTAAACACTGAAGCTTTCTTT
>TRBV7-9|few|TRBJ1-1|TRBD1
CATGTGSLGGTEAFF
TGTGCCACCGGGACAGGGAGCCTTGGAGGCACTGAAGCTTTCTTT